Below, one T cell receptor (beta chain) is given with its context. The antigen it recognizes is unknown. No clone much larger than this one lies a single base away; base qualities are absent. This specimen belongs to a study of CD8+ T cells in alopecia areata (dated by TCRdb to the late 2010s). About the full investigation: The treated patients took part in an open-label pilot trial in which moderate-to-severe alopecia areata was treated with oral tofacitinib at 5 to 10 mg twice daily. Patients stayed on tofacitinib for 6 to 18 months and then had 6 months of follow-up off drug so that delayed response and recurrence could be assessed. For the treated patients, the SALT score, which quantifies what percentage of scalp surface area is affected, served as the measure of disease severity. The study used high-throughput TCRbeta sequencing to examine T cell clonal expansion in alopecia areata, in both the C3H/HeJ mouse model and human patients. In humans, TCRbeta sequencing was performed on scalp tissue and on sorted CD4+ and CD8+ peripheral blood T cells from healthy controls and from patients with patchy or totalis/universalis alopecia areata. Tofacitinib-treated patients had biopsies at baseline and at 4 and 24 weeks of treatment, with a later scalp biopsy in several patients. Scalp clonality was compared among normal scalp (n=4), patchy alopecia areata scalp (n=8), and alopecia totalis/universalis scalp (n=8). RNA came from the PAXgene miRNA kit for fixed scalp, the miRNeasy kit for PBMCs, and the RNeasy kit for mouse skin. TCRbeta CDR3 regions were amplified by immunoSEQ multiplex PCR using 35 Vbeta forward and 13 Jbeta reverse primers. On the study overall, not on this receptor specifically: Shared TCR sequences between patients were less evident than in mice, which may be partly attributable to HLA diversity in the patient population. Many expanded lesional clones were found to persist in scalp and blood during tofacitinib treatment, and relapse after treatment cessation may be partly explained by this persistence. Higher clonality and more expanded CD8+ clones were observed in lesional scalp than in normal scalp, particularly in alopecia totalis/universalis, a finding suggestive of antigenic drive. With tofacitinib, both scalp clonality and the number of expanded CD8+ clones among the top 100 scalp clones went down significantly. Unlike mouse skin, which is dominated by gammadelta T cells, normal human skin has resident alphabeta T cells that are also sequenced, and this complicates analysis of the scalp TCR repertoire. Because the treated cohort was small and had just a single nonresponder, larger studies are needed to establish links between baseline CD8+ expansion and response.

CDR1 is given as MNHEY and CDR2 as SVGAGI, both from the germline V gene. V drops 2 bases and J drops 2 bases, leaving 7 bases in between. Counted from cysteine to phenylalanine, this CDR3 has 15 amino acids. The sequence is cut down to CDR3 DNA, 45 bases in frame from base 1. Libraries came from the immunoSEQ multiplex PCR assay. To provide template for TCR sequencing, every sample had RNA extracted and reverse transcribed into cDNA. SuperScript III was used for first-strand cDNA synthesis, primed with a 2:1 mix of oligo-dT and random hexamers. Amplification bias was assessed with a synthetic immune receptor repertoire, and residual bias was removed computationally. For the original study's pipeline: Raw reads were preprocessed to remove errors, and CDR3 was defined according to IMGT conventions as the region from the conserved cysteine to phenylalanine. Clonality was calculated as 1 minus Shannon entropy normalized by log2 of the number of productive unique TCRs. CD4 or CD8 identity of scalp clones was inferred by cross-referencing scalp TCRbeta sequences with sorted blood CD4 and CD8 repertoires. What TCRdb holds here is the immuneACCESS table cut down to in-frame rearrangements. Part of the clones is not present; checked against another copy, under half of the missing clones reflect an unresolved V gene, and the others are unexplained. V and J calls and clone size follow that table, whereas D and trimming were derived from the DNA. This sample gives 90,000 to 150,000 clones in total; about 50% of them show up just once. Jointly, the top ten make up around 0.44% of the sample.

Reading the label with the study, this specimen's time point is: around 4 weeks on oral tofacitinib. Reading the label with the study, this specimen's treatment or condition is: oral pan-JAK inhibitor, 5-10 mg twice daily. Lesional scalp punch biopsies and peripheral blood were obtained from alopecia areata patients. PBMCs were isolated by density centrifugation and stained for CD3, CD4 and CD8, after which CD4+ and CD8+ T cells were sorted on a FACSAria. The source was CD4+ T cells sorted from blood, collected at week 4, from a patient treated with tofacitinib. This clonotype was obtained from a human donor with alopecia areata. The sequence links TRBV6-5 to TRBJ2-6, with no confidently assigned D gene. The DNA is TGTGCCAGCAGTTACAGGATAACTGGGGCCAACGTCCTGACTTTC. It translates to CASSYRITGANVLTF.